Here is one T cell receptor (beta chain) with its context. Using immunoSEQ multiplex PCR, the repertoire was profiled, and TCRdb retains in-frame clones only, with some absent. Among roughly 10,000 clones, around 89% were seen once, and the ten largest hold around 10%. The data stem from a study of blood T cell dynamics during melanoma immunotherapy. The time point is: pre-treatment baseline. The specimen was blood, collected from a patient treated with checkpoint blockade. The receptor was derived from a human donor with melanoma.

The CDR3 region is CASSLPRNSGANVLTF. CDR3 DNA sequence: TGCGCCAGCAGCTTGCCTAGGAACTCTGGGGCCAACGTCCTGACTTTC. The chain couples TRBV5-1 to TRBJ2-6, with unresolved D. Germline V gives CDR1 SGHRS, CDR2 YFSETQ. The CDR3 has 16 residues. Trimming cost V 1 base and J 0 bases, with 8 bases left between them. The full variable domain, rest sourced from reference TRBV5-1 and TRBJ2-6, is KAGVTQTPRYLIKTRGQQVTLSCSPISGHRSVSWYQQTPGQGLQFLFEYFSETQRNKGNFPGRFSGRQFSNSRSEMNVSTLELGDSALYLCASSLPRNSGANVLTFGAGSRLTVL.